These 12 T cell receptor beta chains were all obtained from the same sample, sequenced in a study of blood T cell repertoires in COVID-19. Repertoires were generated with immunoSEQ multiplex PCR, while TCRdb's copy carries only in-frame clones and drops some. This table holds about 190,000 clones, roughly 87% found once. The sequenced sample was peripheral blood. These TCRs come from a man aged 55 to 70 with active or convalescent COVID-19.

The CDR3 loop is CARTSGVTDTQYF. The CDR3 DNA reads as TGCGCCAGGACTAGCGGGGTCACAGATACGCAGTATTTT. The chain uses TRBV10-2 and TRBJ2-3; TRBD2 aligns across 11 bases. With 9 bases clipped from V and 2 bases from J, the junction kept 1 base outside the gene matches. The germline CDR1 and CDR2 sequences are WSHSY and SAAADI. The CDR3 has 13 residues.

The chain is built from TRBV10-2 and TRBJ2-5; TRBD2 is a possible D gene (5 bases). The CDR3 contains 15 residues. V was pared by 5 bases and J by 1 base, with 14 bases between. Germline CDR1 reads WSHSY; CDR2 reads SAAADI. CDR3 residues: CASSFLLSGQETQYF. CDR3 in DNA: TGCGCCAGCAGTTTCCTCCTCAGCGGCCAAGAGACCCAGTACTTC.

This clone was detected once. V is TRBV2 and J is TRBJ2-2; possibly TRBD2 for D (6 bases). Trimming removed 2 bases from V and 5 bases from J, with 9 bases in between. The CDR3 is 14 residues long. CDR1 and CDR2 (germline): SNHLY, FYNNEI. This chain's CDR3 is CASSEFGGTGELFF. CDR3 coding DNA: TGTGCCAGCAGTGAATTTGGGGGGACCGGGGAGCTGTTTTTT.

V usage is TRBV6-5 and J usage is TRBJ1-5; D gene ambiguous. Germline V gene data show CDR1 as MNHEY and CDR2 as SVGAGI. This CDR3 has 16 amino acids. V dropped 2 bases and J dropped 3 bases, with 14 bases sitting between them. CDR3 DNA sequence: TGTGCCAGCAGTTACCCCAGCGAGGCCGACAATCAGCCCCAGCATTTT. This translates into CASSYPSEADNQPQHF.

This clone was seen just once. This chain links TRBV2 with TRBJ1-6; 8 bases fit TRBD1. The V gene's germline CDR1 is SNHLY and CDR2 FYNNEI. The length of the CDR3 is 15 residues. V shed 3 bases and J 7 bases; nucleotides not matched to a gene: 5. CDR3 nucleotide sequence: TGTGCCAGCAGTGAGGGACAGGTTCCCAATTCACCCCTCCACTTT. It translates to CASSEGQVPNSPLHF. The entire variable domain, with the rest obtained from reference TRBV2 and TRBJ1-6, is as follows: EPEVTQTPSHQVTQMGQEVILRCVPISNHLYFYWYRQILGQKVEFLVSFYNNEISEKSEIFDDQFSVERPDGSNFTLKIRSTKLEDSAMYFCASSEGQVPNSPLHFGNGTRLTVT.

The CDR3, as DNA: TGCGCCAGCAGCCAAGGGGCCGGCGGAGGCGAGCAGTACTTC. Translation gives CASSQGAGGGEQYF. This sequence joins TRBV4-1 and TRBJ2-7, with D possibly being TRBD2 (5 bases). This CDR3 is 14 amino acids long. Germline CDR1 and CDR2: MGHRA and YSYEKL. The germline V and J ends were trimmed by 1 base and 6 bases, with 13 bases remaining between them.

This clone has only one observation. The chain joins TRBV5-6 to TRBJ2-1; 9 bases map to TRBD2. Looked up from germline, CDR1 is SGHDT and CDR2 is YYEEEE. The V and J ends lost 4 bases and 8 bases, in that order; junction bases with no gene match: 4. The CDR3 is 13 residues long. The CDR3 DNA reads as TGTGCCAGCAGCCCCGCGGGGGGGGATGAGCAGTTCTTC. It codes for CASSPAGGDEQFF.

This clone appeared a few times. The chain combines TRBV11-1 with TRBJ2-5; unclear D gene. V was shortened by 2 bases and J by 2 bases, with 6 bases between the two germline ends. Germline CDR1 reads SGHAT; CDR2 reads FQDESV (reference sequence). This CDR3 contains 13 residues. CDR3 in DNA: TGTGCCAGCAGCTTATCCTATCAAGAGACCCAGTACTTC. Its translation is CASSLSYQETQYF.

The genes are TRBV12-3 or TRBV12-4 and TRBJ1-1; a possible D gene is TRBD1 (5 bases). V was cut by 6 bases and J by 5 bases, with 13 bases left in between. The CDR3 is made up of 13 amino acids. Here the CDR3 DNA reads TGTGCCAGCAGCTTAATGGAGGGGACTGAAGCTTTCTTT. Amino acid sequence: CASSLMEGTEAFF.

The chain carries TRBV3-1 (or the pseudogene TRBV3-2) and TRBJ1-6, with a tentative D call TRBD1 (6 bases). Trimming cost V 5 bases and J 7 bases, with 12 bases left between them. Germline V gene sequence: CDR1 LGHDT, CDR2 YNNKEL (reference sequence). The CDR3 is 14 residues long. Written as DNA, the CDR3 is TGTGCCAGCAGCTGGTCAGGGGAGAATTCACCCCTCCACTTT. Its translation: CASSWSGENSPLHF.

The chain employs TRBV27 and TRBJ1-2; TRBD1 agrees at 10 bases. CDR3 length: 15 amino acids. V lost 5 bases to trimming and J lost 6 bases; unmatched junction nucleotides: 9. Germline CDR1 reads MNHEY; CDR2 reads SMNVEV (reference sequence). DNA for the CDR3: TGTGCCAGCAGTCCTCGACAGGGGGCAAGAGATGGCTACACCTTC. Translating gives CASSPRQGARDGYTF.

The chain carries TRBV27 and TRBJ2-5; D is perhaps TRBD1 (5 bases). CDR3 length equals 14 residues. Trimming stripped 6 bases from V and 5 bases from J, with 16 bases between. From germline, CDR1 is MNHEY and CDR2 SMNVEV (reference sequence). DNA of the CDR3: TGTGCCAGCAGCCGCGGTCGGCAGGGCGAGACCCAGTACTTC. It yields the protein CASSRGRQGETQYF.